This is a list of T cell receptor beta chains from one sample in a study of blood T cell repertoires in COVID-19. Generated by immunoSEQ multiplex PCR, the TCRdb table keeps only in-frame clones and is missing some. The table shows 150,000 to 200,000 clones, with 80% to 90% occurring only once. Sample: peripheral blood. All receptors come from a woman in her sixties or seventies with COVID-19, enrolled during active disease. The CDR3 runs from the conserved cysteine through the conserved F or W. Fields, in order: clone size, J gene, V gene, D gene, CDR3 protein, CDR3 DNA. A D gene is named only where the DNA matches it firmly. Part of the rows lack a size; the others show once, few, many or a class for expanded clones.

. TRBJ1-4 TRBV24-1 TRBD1 CATGQGMDEKLFF TGTGCCACCGGACAGGGGATGGATGAAAAACTGTTTTTT
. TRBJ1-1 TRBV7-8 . CASSSPGLLNTEAFF TGTGCCAGCAGCTCCCCCGGACTGCTGAACACTGAAGCTTTCTTT
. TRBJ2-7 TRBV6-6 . CASSYVGGSYEQYF TGTGCCAGCAGTTACGTCGGGGGCTCCTACGAGCAGTACTTC
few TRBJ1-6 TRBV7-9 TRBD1 CASSLGTGSSPLHF TGTGCCAGCAGCTTAGGGACAGGGAGTTCACCCCTCCACTTT
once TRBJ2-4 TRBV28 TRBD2 CASSFPSGLAGENIQYF TGTGCCAGCAGTTTCCCCTCTGGACTAGCGGGGGAAAACATTCAGTACTTC
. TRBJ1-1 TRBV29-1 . CSAFGYTEAFF TGCAGCGCTTTCGGGTACACTGAAGCTTTCTTT
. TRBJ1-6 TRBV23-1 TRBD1 CASSQSIRDSPWSSYNSPLHF TGCGCCAGCAGTCAATCGATTAGGGACAGCCCATGGAGCTCCTATAATTCACCCCTCCACTTT
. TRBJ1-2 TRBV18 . CASSPRGGDGYTF TGTGCCAGCTCACCGCGGGGTGGAGACGGCTACACCTTC
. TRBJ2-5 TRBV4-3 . CASSQGWLAWETQYF TGCGCCAGCAGCCAAGGGTGGTTAGCGTGGGAGACCCAGTACTTC
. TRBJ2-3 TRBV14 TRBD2 CASSPFGGRNTDTQYF TGTGCCAGCAGCCCCTTCGGGGGGAGAAACACAGATACGCAGTATTTT
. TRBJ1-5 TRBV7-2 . CASSLQGNQPQHF TGTGCCAGCAGCTTACAGGGTAATCAGCCCCAGCATTTT
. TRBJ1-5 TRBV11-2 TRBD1 CASSEGQVDQPQHF TGTGCCAGCAGCGAGGGACAGGTAGATCAGCCCCAGCATTTT
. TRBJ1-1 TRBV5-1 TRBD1 CASRAPGTGSKAFF TGCGCCAGCAGAGCTCCCGGGACAGGTTCAAAAGCTTTCTTT
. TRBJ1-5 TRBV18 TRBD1 CASSRTGAQPQHF TGTGCCAGCTCTCGGACAGGGGCTCAGCCCCAGCATTTT
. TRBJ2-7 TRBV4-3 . CASSRERTDFYEQYF TGCGCCAGCAGCCGGGAGAGGACGGATTTTTACGAGCAGTACTTC
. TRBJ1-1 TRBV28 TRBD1 CASGTGNTEAFF TGTGCCAGCGGGACAGGGAACACTGAAGCTTTCTTT
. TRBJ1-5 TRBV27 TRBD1 CASSTFRQGGQPQHF TGTGCCAGCAGTACCTTTCGACAGGGGGGTCAGCCCCAGCATTTT
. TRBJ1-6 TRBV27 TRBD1 CASSLAGQGSSYNSPLHF TGTGCCAGCAGTTTAGCGGGACAGGGGAGCTCCTATAATTCACCCCTCCACTTT
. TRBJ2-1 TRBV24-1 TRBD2 CATSAPPSGGAYNEQFF TGTGCCACCAGTGCCCCCCCTAGCGGGGGGGCCTACAATGAGCAGTTCTTC
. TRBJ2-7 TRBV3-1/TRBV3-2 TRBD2 CASGGLAGYEQYF TGTGCCAGCGGTGGACTAGCCGGGTACGAGCAGTACTTC
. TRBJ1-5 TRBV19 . CASSKVRQPQHF TGTGCCAGTAGTAAAGTGAGGCAGCCCCAGCATTTT
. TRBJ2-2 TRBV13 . CASSRWVGADTGELFF TGTGCCAGCAGCCGCTGGGTAGGGGCGGACACCGGGGAGCTGTTTTTT
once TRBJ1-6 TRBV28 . CASSSSGSDNSPLHF TGTGCCAGCAGTTCCAGCGGTTCGGATAATTCACCCCTCCACTTT
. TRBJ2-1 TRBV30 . CAWSVTVNEQFF TGTGCCTGGAGCGTGACAGTTAATGAGCAGTTCTTC
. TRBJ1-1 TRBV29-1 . CSVGGRGGRNTEAFF TGCAGCGTTGGGGGCAGGGGAGGGAGGAACACTGAAGCTTTCTTT
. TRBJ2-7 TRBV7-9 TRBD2 CASSLASGRPKPPYEQYF TGTGCCAGCAGCTTAGCTAGCGGGAGGCCCAAACCCCCCTACGAGCAGTACTTC
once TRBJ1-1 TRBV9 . CASSAAGIPSPYTEAFF TGTGCCAGCAGCGCGGCTGGGATCCCTAGCCCGTACACTGAAGCTTTCTTT
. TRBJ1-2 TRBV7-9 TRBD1 CASSKTGGGNYGYTF TGTGCCAGCAGCAAAACAGGGGGCGGTAACTATGGCTACACCTTC
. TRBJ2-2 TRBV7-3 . CASSPTKTALGELFF TGTGCCAGCAGCCCGACAAAGACAGCCCTCGGGGAGCTGTTTTTT
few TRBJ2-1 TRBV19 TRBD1 CASSMTGQGYNEQFF TGTGCCAGTAGTATGACGGGACAGGGCTACAATGAGCAGTTCTTC
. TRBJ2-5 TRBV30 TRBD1 CAWGTGQPQETQYF TGTGCCTGGGGCACGGGACAGCCACAAGAGACCCAGTACTTC
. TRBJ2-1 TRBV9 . CASSVELGYNEQFF TGTGCCAGCAGCGTAGAGCTCGGCTACAATGAGCAGTTCTTC
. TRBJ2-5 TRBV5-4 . CASSLSRETQYF TGTGCCAGCAGCTTGAGTCGGGAGACCCAGTACTTC
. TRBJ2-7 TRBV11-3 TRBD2 CASSSLAGERYEQYF TGTGCCAGCAGCTCTTTAGCGGGAGAGAGGTACGAGCAGTACTTC
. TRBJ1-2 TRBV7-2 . CASSSSGGAQGYGYTF TGTGCCAGCAGCTCCTCGGGGGGCGCGCAGGGCTATGGCTACACCTTC
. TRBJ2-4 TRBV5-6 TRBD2 CASSRDYNIQYF TGTGCCAGCAGTCGGGACTATAACATTCAGTACTTC
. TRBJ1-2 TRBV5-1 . CASSLDWTRQSYGYTF TGCGCCAGCAGCTTAGACTGGACACGTCAATCCTACGGCTACACCTTC
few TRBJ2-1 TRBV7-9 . CASSRDYNEQFF TGTGCCAGCAGCCGGGATTACAATGAGCAGTTCTTC
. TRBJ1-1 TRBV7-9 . CASSLLGGMNTEAFF TGTGCCAGCAGCCTACTTGGGGGGATGAACACTGAAGCTTTCTTT
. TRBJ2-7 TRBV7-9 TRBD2 CASSSGLAPWEQYF TGTGCCAGCAGCTCAGGACTAGCGCCGTGGGAGCAGTACTTC
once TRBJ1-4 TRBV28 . CASGDRSNEKLFF TGTGCCAGCGGAGACAGAAGTAATGAAAAACTGTTTTTT
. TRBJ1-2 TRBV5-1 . CASSLVYRENYGYTF TGCGCCAGCAGCTTGGTATATCGGGAGAACTATGGCTACACCTTC
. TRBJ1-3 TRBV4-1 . CASSRDRSSGNTIYF TGCGCCAGCAGCCGTGACAGAAGCTCTGGAAACACCATATATTTT
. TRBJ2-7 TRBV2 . CASSVRASEQYF TGTGCCAGCAGTGTGCGGGCCTCCGAGCAGTACTTC
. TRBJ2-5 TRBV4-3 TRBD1 CASSQKFQTGVEETQYF TGCGCCAGCAGCCAGAAATTCCAAACAGGGGTGGAGGAGACCCAGTACTTC
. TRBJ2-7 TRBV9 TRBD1 CASSVELPGQGAYEQYF TGTGCCAGCAGCGTAGAATTACCCGGACAGGGGGCCTACGAGCAGTACTTC
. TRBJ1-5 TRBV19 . CASSIARGRDQPQHF TGTGCCAGTAGTATTGCCAGGGGAAGGGATCAGCCCCAGCATTTT
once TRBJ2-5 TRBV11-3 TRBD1 CASSIQGAKTQYF TGTGCCAGCAGCATACAGGGGGCCAAGACCCAGTACTTC
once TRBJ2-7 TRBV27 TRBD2 CASSFRLAATLPYEQYF TGTGCCAGCAGTTTTCGGCTAGCGGCGACTCTTCCCTACGAGCAGTACTTC
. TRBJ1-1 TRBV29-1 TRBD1 CSGLQGPGNTEAFF TGCAGCGGCCTACAGGGGCCGGGGAACACTGAAGCTTTCTTT
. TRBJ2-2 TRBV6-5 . CASTKVAGSTGELFF TGTGCCAGCACCAAGGTGGCAGGGTCGACCGGGGAGCTGTTTTTT
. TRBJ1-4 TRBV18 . CASSPGGEKLFF TGTGCCAGCTCACCCGGGGGTGAAAAACTGTTTTTT
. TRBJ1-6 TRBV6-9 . CASSPRTDNNSPLHF TGTGCCAGCAGTCCCAGGACAGATAATAATTCACCCCTCCACTTT